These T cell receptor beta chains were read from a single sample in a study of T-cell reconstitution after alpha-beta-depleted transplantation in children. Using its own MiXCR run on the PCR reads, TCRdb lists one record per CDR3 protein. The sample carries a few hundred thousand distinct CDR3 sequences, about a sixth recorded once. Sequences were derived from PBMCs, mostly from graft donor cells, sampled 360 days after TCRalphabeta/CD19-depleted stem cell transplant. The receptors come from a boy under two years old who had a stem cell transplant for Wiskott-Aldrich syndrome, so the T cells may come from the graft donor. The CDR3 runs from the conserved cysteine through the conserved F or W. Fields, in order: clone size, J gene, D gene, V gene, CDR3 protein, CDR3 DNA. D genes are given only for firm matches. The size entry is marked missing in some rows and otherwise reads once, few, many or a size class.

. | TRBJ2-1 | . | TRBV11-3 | CASSFGLGRNEQFF | TGTGCCAGCAGCTTCGGTTTGGGGCGCAATGAGCAGTTCTTC
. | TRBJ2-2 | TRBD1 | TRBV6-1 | CASSERDRPRYGELFF | TGTGCCAGCAGTGAAAGGGACAGGCCTCGCTACGGGGAGCTGTTTTTT
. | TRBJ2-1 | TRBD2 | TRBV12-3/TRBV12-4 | CASSWGLADNEQFF | TGTGCCAGCAGCTGGGGACTAGCGGACAATGAGCAGTTCTTC
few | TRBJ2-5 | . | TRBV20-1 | CSAHLPPWRETQYF | TGCAGTGCTCACCTACCACCTTGGAGGGAGACCCAGTACTTC
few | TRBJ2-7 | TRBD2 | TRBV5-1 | CASSFLSSGRSGEQYF | TGCGCCAGCAGCTTTCTATCTAGCGGGAGGAGTGGCGAGCAGTACTTC
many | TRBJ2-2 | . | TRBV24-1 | CATAGTLNTGELFF | TGTGCCACCGCCGGGACTTTGAACACCGGGGAGCTGTTTTTT
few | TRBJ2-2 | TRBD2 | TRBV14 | CASSQSIAGDTGELFF | TGTGCCAGCAGCCAAAGTATAGCGGGAGATACCGGGGAGCTGTTTTTT
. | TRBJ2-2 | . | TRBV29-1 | CSFGSENTGELFF | TGCAGCTTCGGGAGCGAGAACACCGGGGAGCTGTTTTTT
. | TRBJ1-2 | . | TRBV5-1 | CASRSGQFSNYGYTF | TGCGCCAGCAGGTCTGGACAGTTTTCTAACTATGGCTACACCTTC
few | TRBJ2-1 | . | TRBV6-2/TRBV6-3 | CASSPREWDNEQFF | TGTGCCAGCAGTCCTAGGGAGTGGGACAATGAGCAGTTCTTC
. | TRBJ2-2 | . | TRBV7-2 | CASSLAISPLGRIGKLFF | TGTGCCAGCAGCTTAGCCATATCCCCACTAGGGCGGATCGGGAAGCTGTTTTTT
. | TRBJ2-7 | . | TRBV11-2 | CASSLAPPNYEQYF | TGTGCCAGCAGCTTAGCCCCCCCCAACTACGAGCAGTACTTC
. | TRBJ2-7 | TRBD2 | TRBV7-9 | CASSRIPAGATWEQYF | TGTGCCAGCAGTCGTATACCAGCGGGAGCTACTTGGGAGCAGTACTTC
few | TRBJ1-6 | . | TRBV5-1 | CASSLQGYSPLHF | TGCGCCAGCAGCTTACAGGGATATTCACCCCTCCACTTT
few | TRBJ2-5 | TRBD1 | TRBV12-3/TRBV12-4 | CASSLKQGEETQYF | TGTGCCAGCAGTTTAAAACAGGGGGAAGAGACCCAGTACTTC
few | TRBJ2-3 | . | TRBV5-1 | CASSLGSILDTQYF | TGCGCCAGCAGCTTGGGGTCAATTCTAGATACGCAGTATTTT
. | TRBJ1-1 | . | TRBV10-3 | CAISESSVMNTEAFF | TGTGCCATCAGTGAGTCGTCAGTCATGAACACTGAAGCTTTCTTT
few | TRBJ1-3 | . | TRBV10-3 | CAIRDRGAGISGNNIYF | TGTGCCATCCGCGACCGAGGGGCAGGGATCTCTGGAAACAACATATATTTT
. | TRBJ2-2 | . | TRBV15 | CATSGRLVVLTGELFF | TGTGCCACCAGCGGTCGGCTAGTTGTTTTGACCGGGGAGCTGTTTTTT
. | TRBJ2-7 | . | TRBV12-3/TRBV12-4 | CASSPPFQGPYEQYF | TGTGCCAGCAGTCCGCCCTTCCAGGGGCCCTACGAGCAGTACTTC
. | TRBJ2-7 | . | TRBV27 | CASSLSPYQSHEQYF | TGTGCCAGCAGTTTATCACCATATCAATCCCACGAGCAGTACTTC
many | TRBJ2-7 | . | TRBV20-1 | CSASLGTLPKQYF | TGCAGTGCTAGCCTAGGGACTCTCCCAAAGCAGTACTTC
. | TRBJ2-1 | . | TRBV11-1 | CASSFTRAGVADNNEQFF | TGTGCCAGCAGCTTCACCAGGGCAGGAGTGGCGGACAACAATGAGCAGTTCTTC
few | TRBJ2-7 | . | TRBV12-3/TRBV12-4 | CASGSSYEQYF | TGTGCCAGCGGGAGCTCCTACGAGCAGTACTTC
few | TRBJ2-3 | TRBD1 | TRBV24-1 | CATSDLAPGQRDTQYF | TGTGCCACCAGTGATTTGGCACCGGGACAGAGGGATACGCAGTATTTT
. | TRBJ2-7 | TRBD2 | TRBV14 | CASSLASGSLGEQYF | TGTGCCAGCAGCCTAGCTAGCGGGAGCCTCGGCGAGCAGTACTTC
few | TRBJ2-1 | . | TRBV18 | CASSYRRGVYNEQFF | TGTGCCAGCTCCTACCGGCGGGGCGTCTACAATGAGCAGTTCTTC
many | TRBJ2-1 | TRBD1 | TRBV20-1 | CSFPVGQGPNEQFF | TGCAGTTTCCCCGTGGGACAGGGTCCGAATGAGCAGTTCTTC
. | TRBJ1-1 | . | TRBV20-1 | CSARTGGSTEAFF | TGCAGTGCTAGAACAGGCGGGAGCACTGAAGCTTTCTTT
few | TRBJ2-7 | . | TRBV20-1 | CSAQRTPRSYEQYF | TGCAGTGCCCAAAGGACACCGCGCTCCTACGAGCAGTACTTC
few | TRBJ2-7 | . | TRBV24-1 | CATSEPGTYEQYF | TGTGCCACCAGTGAGCCTGGGACTTACGAGCAGTACTTC
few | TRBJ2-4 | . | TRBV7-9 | CASSLQGIGDIQYF | TGTGCCAGCAGCTTACAGGGAATCGGAGACATTCAGTACTTC
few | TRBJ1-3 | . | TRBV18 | CASSPPAVGNTIYF | TGTGCCAGCTCACCACCGGCCGTGGGAAACACCATATATTTT
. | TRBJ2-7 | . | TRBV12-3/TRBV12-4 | CASSADYEQYF | TGTGCCAGCAGCGCCGATTACGAGCAGTACTTC
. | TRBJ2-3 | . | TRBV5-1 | CASSLRRGGGTDTQYF | TGCGCCAGCAGCTTGAGAAGGGGGGGGGGCACAGATACGCAGTATTTT
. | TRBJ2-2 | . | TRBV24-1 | CATSDGTRANTGELFF | TGTGCCACCAGTGATGGGACTCGAGCGAACACCGGGGAGCTGTTTTTT
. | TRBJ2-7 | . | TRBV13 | CASSLWAGAISHYEQYF | TGTGCCAGCAGCTTATGGGCAGGGGCGATTTCACACTACGAGCAGTACTTC
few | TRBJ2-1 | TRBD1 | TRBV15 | CATSRTGQGYNEQFF | TGTGCCACCAGCAGAACGGGACAGGGCTACAATGAGCAGTTCTTC
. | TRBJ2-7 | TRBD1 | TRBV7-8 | CASSLRGDRDEQYF | TGTGCCAGCAGCTTAAGGGGGGACAGGGACGAGCAGTACTTC
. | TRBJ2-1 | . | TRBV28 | CASSLIAGEQFF | TGTGCCAGCAGTTTAATCGCGGGGGAGCAGTTCTTC
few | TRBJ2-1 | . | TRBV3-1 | CASSQDLDQPYNEQFF | TGTGCCAGCAGCCAAGATCTAGACCAGCCCTACAATGAGCAGTTCTTC
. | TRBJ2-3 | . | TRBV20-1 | CSARLNINTDTQYF | TGCAGTGCTAGGTTAAATATAAACACAGATACGCAGTATTTT